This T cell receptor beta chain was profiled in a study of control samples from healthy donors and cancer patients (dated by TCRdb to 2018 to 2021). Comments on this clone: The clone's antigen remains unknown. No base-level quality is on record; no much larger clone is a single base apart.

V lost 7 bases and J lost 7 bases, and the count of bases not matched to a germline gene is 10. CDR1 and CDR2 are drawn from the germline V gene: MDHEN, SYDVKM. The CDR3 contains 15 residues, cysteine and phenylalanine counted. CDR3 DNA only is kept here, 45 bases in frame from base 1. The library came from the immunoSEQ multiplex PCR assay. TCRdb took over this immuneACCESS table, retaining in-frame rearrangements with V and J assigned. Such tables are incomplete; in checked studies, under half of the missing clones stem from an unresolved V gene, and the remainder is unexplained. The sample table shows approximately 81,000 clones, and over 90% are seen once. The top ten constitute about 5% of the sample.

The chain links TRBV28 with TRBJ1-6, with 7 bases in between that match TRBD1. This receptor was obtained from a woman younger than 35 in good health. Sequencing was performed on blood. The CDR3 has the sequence CASTIPGQLNSPLHF. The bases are TGTGCCAGCACCATCCCGGGACAGCTCAATTCACCCCTCCACTTT. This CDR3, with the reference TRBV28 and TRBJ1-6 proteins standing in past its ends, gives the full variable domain DVKVTQSSRYLVKRTGEKVFLECVQDMDHENMFWYRQDPGLGLRLIYFSYDVKMKEKGDIPEGYSVSREKKERFSLILESASTNQTSMYLCASTIPGQLNSPLHFGNGTRLTVT.